This T cell receptor beta chain was retrieved from a study of regulatory T cells in long-lasting Graves disease. Background on the study: Persistent cases were those of Graves' disease that involved over 5 years of antithyroid drugs with positive TSH receptor antibodies.

Overall study results and limits: Preferential use of TRBV28, TRBJ1-2 and TRBJ2-5 was seen in persistent disease. Whereas new patients shared about a thousand public clonotypes, persistent patients shared more, at approximately 2,500.

This clonotype was found once. Its target is not known. The CDR3 spans 15 residues. The V gene's germline CDR1 is ENHRY and CDR2 SYGVKD. V lost 0 bases and J lost 6; bases outside the gene matches: 4. Time point given: persistent/refractory GD, antithyroid drugs over 5 years with positive TRAb. The TCR library used RNA extracted from PBMCs. Investigators report Graves' disease was diagnosed under American Thyroid Association guidelines. To make TCR beta libraries, researchers used iRepertoire HTBI primers and Arm-PCR of CDR3 regions. MiXCR, applied by TCRdb to the multiplex PCR reads, yields one record per CDR3 protein. The sample consists of roughly 400,000 distinct CDR3 sequences, around 20% of them appearing once.

The chain joins TRBV10-3 to TRBJ2-1; 8 positions match TRBD2. The origin of this receptor is a female donor with Graves disease. The material was peripheral blood mononuclear cells (PBMCs), obtained when the disease was refractory, from a patient treated with antithyroid drugs. This CDR3 is CAISESITSGNEQFF. CDR3 DNA sequence: TGTGCCATCAGTGAGTCAATTACTAGCGGCAATGAGCAGTTCTTC.